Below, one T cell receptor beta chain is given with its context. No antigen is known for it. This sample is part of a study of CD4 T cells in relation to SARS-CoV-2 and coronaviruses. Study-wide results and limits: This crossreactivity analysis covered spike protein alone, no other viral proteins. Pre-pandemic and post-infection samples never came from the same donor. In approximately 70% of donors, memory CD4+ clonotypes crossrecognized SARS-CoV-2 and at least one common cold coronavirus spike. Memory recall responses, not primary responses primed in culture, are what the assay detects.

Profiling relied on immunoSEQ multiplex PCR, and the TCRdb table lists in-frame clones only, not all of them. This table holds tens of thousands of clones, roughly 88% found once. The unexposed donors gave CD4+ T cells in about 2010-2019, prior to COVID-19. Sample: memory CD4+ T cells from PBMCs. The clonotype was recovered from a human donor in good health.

Here the CDR3 reads CASSLTLVQPQHF. CDR3 in DNA: TGTGCCAGCAGTCTGACACTAGTTCAGCCCCAGCATTTT. The chain is built from TRBV27 and TRBJ1-5; D gene uncertain. CDR1 and CDR2 (germline): MNHEY, SMNVEV (reference sequence). V gave up 5 bases and J gave up 6 bases, with 11 bases separating them. The CDR3 is 13 amino acids.